These T cell receptor beta chains were read from a single sample in a study of blood T cell repertoires in COVID-19. Repertoires were generated with immunoSEQ multiplex PCR, while TCRdb's copy carries only in-frame clones and drops some. The table records roughly 39,000 clones, around nine tenths of them present only once. The specimen sequenced was peripheral blood. All receptors derive from a human donor in a cohort sampled during active COVID-19. Both conserved end residues are part of each CDR3. A D gene is named only where the DNA matches it firmly. Only part of the rows carry a size: once, few, many, or a class if the clone is expanded.

>TRBV10-3|few|TRBJ1-5|TRBD1
TGTGCCATCAGTGAGGACACTACCGGGACAGTCAATCAGCCCCAGCATTTT
CAISEDTTGTVNQPQHF
>TRBV24-1|once|TRBJ1-3|TRBD1
TGTGCCACCAGTGACCCGTCGGGGGACAGAACGCAGAATTTT
CATSDPSGDRTQNF
>TRBV19|NA|TRBJ2-5|NA
TGTGCCAGTAGTACCGGACAACAAGAGACCCAGTACTTC
CASSTGQQETQYF
>TRBV19|NA|TRBJ2-2|TRBD2
TGTGCCAGTAGTATCGGACTAGCAGGCGGGGAGCTGTTTTTT
CASSIGLAGGELFF
>TRBV2|NA|TRBJ1-5|NA
TGTGCCAGCAGTGTGGTGGGCACGGGCAATCAGCCCCAGCATTTT
CASSVVGTGNQPQHF
>TRBV5-8|NA|TRBJ2-7|NA
TGTGCCAGCAGCTTCGGAGACTTCTCCTACGAGCAGTACTTC
CASSFGDFSYEQYF
>TRBV24-1|NA|TRBJ2-2|NA
TGTGCCACCAGTGACCTTGACAGCACCGGGGAGCTGTTTTTT
CATSDLDSTGELFF
>TRBV28|NA|TRBJ1-6|NA
TGTGCCAGCAGTCCGCCGCCCGGGTCGAATTCACCCCTCCACTTT
CASSPPPGSNSPLHF
>TRBV5-1|NA|TRBJ2-3|TRBD1
TGCGCCAGCAGCCCTGGGACAGGCACAGATACGCAGTATTTT
CASSPGTGTDTQYF
>TRBV7-3|NA|TRBJ1-1|NA
TGTGCCAGCAGCTTAAGCGCGACTGGTAACACTGAAGCTTTCTTT
CASSLSATGNTEAFF
>TRBV6-2/TRBV6-3|NA|TRBJ2-2|TRBD2
TGTGCCAGCAGCCTAATAGCGGGGGCGATGAACACCGGGGAGCTGTTTTTT
CASSLIAGAMNTGELFF
>TRBV20-1|NA|TRBJ1-3|NA
TGCAGTGCTAGTTCCCCGACTGATAGCTCTGGAAACACCATATATTTT
CSASSPTDSSGNTIYF
>TRBV15|NA|TRBJ2-5|NA
TGTGCCACCAGCAGACGAGGGACCCAGTACTTC
CATSRRGTQYF
>TRBV30|NA|TRBJ1-5|NA
TGTGCCTGGAGTAGAGGGAGACCCACCGGGGGTCAGCCCCAGCATTTT
CAWSRGRPTGGQPQHF
>TRBV29-1|NA|TRBJ2-3|TRBD1
TGCAGCGCCTCAGGGGGCTCCGGAGATACGCAGTATTTT
CSASGGSGDTQYF
>TRBV5-5|NA|TRBJ2-1|TRBD1
TGTGCCAGCAGCTTGGACAAGGACAGGACCAATGAGCAGTTCTTC
CASSLDKDRTNEQFF
>TRBV9|NA|TRBJ1-1|TRBD1
TGTGCCAGCAGCGGGACAGGGGGGTACACTGAAGCTTTCTTT
CASSGTGGYTEAFF
>TRBV4-1|NA|TRBJ2-3|TRBD2
TGCGCCAGCAGCCAAGTCGGGCTAGCGGGGGGGCTCGGCACAGATACGCAGTATTTT
CASSQVGLAGGLGTDTQYF
>TRBV11-2|NA|TRBJ2-7|TRBD1
TGTGCCAGCAGCTCCCCGGGACAGGACACCTACGAGCAGTACTTC
CASSSPGQDTYEQYF
>TRBV6-5|NA|TRBJ2-7|TRBD1
TGTGCCAGCAGTACGGGACAGGGGCCCGACGAGCAGTACTTC
CASSTGQGPDEQYF
>TRBV5-1|NA|TRBJ1-5|TRBD1
TGCGCCAGCAGCCGTGACGGGACAGGGAGCCAGCCCCAGCATTTT
CASSRDGTGSQPQHF
>TRBV10-1|NA|TRBJ2-7|TRBD1
TGCGCCAGCAACCTCCAGACCGGGACAGACCCCTACGAGCAGTACTTC
CASNLQTGTDPYEQYF
>TRBV4-3|NA|TRBJ1-2|NA
TGCGCCAGCAGCGGGAGGGGGGTAGGCGAGGGCTACACCTTC
CASSGRGVGEGYTF
>TRBV6-2/TRBV6-3|NA|TRBJ2-7|NA
TGTGCCAGCAGTGACGGGATCGAGCAGTACTTC
CASSDGIEQYF
>TRBV7-2|NA|TRBJ2-3|TRBD2
TGTGCCAGCCGGGGGGGCATTAGCACAGATACGCAGTATTTT
CASRGGISTDTQYF
>TRBV2|once|TRBJ1-1|NA
TGTGCCAGCAGTGGAGAGACGGACATGAACACTGAAGCTTTCTTT
CASSGETDMNTEAFF
>TRBV27|NA|TRBJ2-7|TRBD1
TGTGCCAGCAGTCCCTATCACAGGGGACACGAGCAGTACTTC
CASSPYHRGHEQYF
>TRBV28|NA|TRBJ1-3|TRBD1
TGTGCCAGCCTGAGCCCGGAGGGACAGGCATTTGGAAACACCATATATTTT
CASLSPEGQAFGNTIYF
>TRBV29-1|NA|TRBJ2-3|TRBD2
TGCAGCGTTGAGGGTCCGGGGGGAGATACGCAGTATTTT
CSVEGPGGDTQYF
>TRBV4-3|NA|TRBJ2-7|NA
TGCGCCAGCAGCCAAGTCGGCGGAGAGCCTAGAGAGCAGTACTTC
CASSQVGGEPREQYF
>TRBV20-1|NA|TRBJ2-5|NA
TGCAGTGCTAGTCCAGTTTCCCGCGGGACGGGGCGAGAGACCCAGTACTTC
CSASPVSRGTGRETQYF
>TRBV9|NA|TRBJ1-2|NA
TGTGCCAGCAGCGCGACCCAAACTAATAACTATGGCTACACCTTC
CASSATQTNNYGYTF
>TRBV6-1|NA|TRBJ1-2|NA
TGTGCCAGCAGTGAAGCGTTGGCAGGTCTTGGCTACACCTTC
CASSEALAGLGYTF
>TRBV29-1|NA|TRBJ2-7|NA
TGCAGCGTTCAAAGCGCGACGGCCTACGAGCAGTACTTC
CSVQSATAYEQYF
>TRBV10-2|NA|TRBJ1-5|NA
TGCGCCAGCAGGGGCACATCAACATTCGCTAATCAGCCCCAGCATTTT
CASRGTSTFANQPQHF
>TRBV4-1|NA|TRBJ2-1|TRBD2
TGCGCCAGCAGCCAGCGACTAGCGGGGGAGTACAATGAGCAGTTCTTC
CASSQRLAGEYNEQFF
>TRBV19|NA|TRBJ1-1|TRBD1
TGTGCCAGTAGAGGACAGGGGGGAACTGAAGCTTTCTTT
CASRGQGGTEAFF
>TRBV6-2/TRBV6-3|NA|TRBJ2-3|NA
TGTGCCAGCAGTTACTTAAGACAGCACACAGATACGCAGTATTTT
CASSYLRQHTDTQYF
>TRBV7-6|NA|TRBJ2-7|NA
TGTGCCAGCAGCCCCCAGCCTCAGGGAAAAGCATCCTACGAGCAGTACTTC
CASSPQPQGKASYEQYF